This T cell receptor (beta chain) is drawn from a study of vaccination effects on CD4 cells after COVID-19. ViraFEST used viral peptide pools to expand antigen-specific CD4+ T cells before sequencing. CD4+ T cell isolation took place after approximately 11 days of culture. Vaccinees lacked prior SARS-CoV-2 infection and tested negative for nucleocapsid antibodies. Under 2.5 million PBMC were seeded per well and grown in the presence of 10 IU/ml IL-2 and around 10 ug/ml peptides. On days 3 and 7, fresh IL-2 medium replaced half the medium. Details on this clone: Its antigen is unidentified.

Sequenced by immunoSEQ multiplex PCR; TCRdb stores in-frame clones only, minus some. The profile shows about 48,000 clones, 79% of them singletons. Trimming took off 3 bases at V and 5 bases at J, with 14 bases between the two ends. Germline V CDR1 and CDR2: SGHRS, YFSETQ. CDR3 length: 14 amino acids. Study-wide findings and caveats: Both infection-induced and vaccine-induced clones contracted markedly at late post-vaccination timepoints. After vaccination of healthy people, only 1 of 255 vaccine-induced clones cross-reacted with common cold coronaviruses.

The chain uses TRBV5-1 and TRBJ2-5, with D hard to call. This sequence originates from a human donor who received a COVID-19 vaccine. This sample comprised CD4+ T cells from PBMCs cultured with HCoV-OC43 spike peptides, obtained before COVID-19 vaccination. The subset here: HCoV-OC43 spike overlapping peptide pool stimulation. CDR3 in DNA: TGCGCCAGCAGCTCGATTCCCCCCACCGAGACCCAGTACTTC. Translating it yields CASSSIPPTETQYF.